This T cell receptor beta chain was recorded in a study of shared clonotypes between healthy human individuals. Division of CD4+ cells produced a CD45RA+ naive subset and a CD45RA-negative memory subset. Details on this clone: Its target is unknown.

Study results and limitations: Sharing across several donors was seen in 4% to 6.5% of naive CD4 clonotypes.

Generated by immunoSEQ multiplex PCR, the TCRdb table keeps only in-frame clones and is missing some. This sample has about 1.5 million clones; roughly 96% occur once, and the top ten carry about 1%. Per the germline V gene, CDR1 is SGHDT and CDR2 is YYEEEE. Trimming shortened V by 0 bases and J by 3 bases, and 17 bases separated the two germline ends. The CDR3 has 17 amino acids. The sequencing input was naive CD4+ T cells sorted from blood. Documented subset: CD45RA+ positively selected. The chain joins TRBV5-6 to TRBJ2-3; D uncertain. The clonotype originates from a man aged 25 to 40 in good health. DNA of the CDR3: TGTGCCAGCAGCTTGGAGGCACCCGGTTGGTGGACAGATACGCAGTATTTT. This gives the protein CASSLEAPGWWTDTQYF.